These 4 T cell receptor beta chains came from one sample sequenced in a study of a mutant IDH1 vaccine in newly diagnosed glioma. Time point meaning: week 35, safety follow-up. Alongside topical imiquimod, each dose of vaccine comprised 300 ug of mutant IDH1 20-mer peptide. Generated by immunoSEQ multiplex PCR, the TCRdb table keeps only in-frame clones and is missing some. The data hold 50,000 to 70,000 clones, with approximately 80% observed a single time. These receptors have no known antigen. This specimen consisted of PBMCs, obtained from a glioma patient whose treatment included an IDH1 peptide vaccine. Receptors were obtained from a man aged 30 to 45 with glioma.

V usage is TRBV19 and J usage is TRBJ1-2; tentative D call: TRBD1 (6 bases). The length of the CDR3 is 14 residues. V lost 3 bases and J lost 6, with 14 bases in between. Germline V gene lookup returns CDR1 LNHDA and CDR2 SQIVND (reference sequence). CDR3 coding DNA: TGTGCCAGTAGTATTCCCGGGGGCGCAAATGGCTACACCTTC. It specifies CASSIPGGANGYTF. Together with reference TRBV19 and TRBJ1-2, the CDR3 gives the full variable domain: DGGITQSPKYLFRKEGQNVTLSCEQNLNHDAMYWYRQDPGQGLRLIYYSQIVNDFQKGDIAEGYSVSREKKESFPLTVTSAQKNPTAFYLCASSIPGGANGYTFGSGTRLTVV.

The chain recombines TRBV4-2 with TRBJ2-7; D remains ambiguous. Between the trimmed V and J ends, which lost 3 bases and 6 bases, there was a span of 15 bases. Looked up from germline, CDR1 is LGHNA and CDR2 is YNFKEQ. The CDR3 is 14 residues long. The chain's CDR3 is CASSQVDSRGEQYF. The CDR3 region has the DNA TGTGCCAGCAGCCAGGTAGACTCCCGAGGCGAGCAGTACTTC.

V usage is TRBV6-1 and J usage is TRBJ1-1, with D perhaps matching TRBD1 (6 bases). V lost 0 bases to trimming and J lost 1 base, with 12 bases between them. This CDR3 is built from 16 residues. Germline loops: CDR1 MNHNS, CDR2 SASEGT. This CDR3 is CASSEAVVGGNTEAFF. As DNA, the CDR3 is TGTGCCAGCAGTGAAGCGGTGGTAGGGGGGAACACTGAAGCTTTCTTT.

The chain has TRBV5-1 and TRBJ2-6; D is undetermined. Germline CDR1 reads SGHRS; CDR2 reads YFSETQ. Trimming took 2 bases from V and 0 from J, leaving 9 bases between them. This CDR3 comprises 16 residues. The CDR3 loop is CASSLWTGSGANVLTF. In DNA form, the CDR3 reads TGCGCCAGCAGCTTATGGACCGGCTCTGGGGCCAACGTCCTGACTTTC.